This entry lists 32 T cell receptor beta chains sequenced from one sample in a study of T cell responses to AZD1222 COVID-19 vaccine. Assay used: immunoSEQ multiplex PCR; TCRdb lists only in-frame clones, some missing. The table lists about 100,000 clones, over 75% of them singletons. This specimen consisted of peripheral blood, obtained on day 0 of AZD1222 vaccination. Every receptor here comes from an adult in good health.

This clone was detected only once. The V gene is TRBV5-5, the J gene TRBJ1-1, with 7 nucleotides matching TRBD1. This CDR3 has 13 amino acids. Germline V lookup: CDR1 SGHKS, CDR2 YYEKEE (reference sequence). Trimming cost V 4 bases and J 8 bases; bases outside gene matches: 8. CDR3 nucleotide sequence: TGTGCCAGCAGCCTGGGGACAGTCGTGGAAGCTTTCTTT. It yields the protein CASSLGTVVEAFF.

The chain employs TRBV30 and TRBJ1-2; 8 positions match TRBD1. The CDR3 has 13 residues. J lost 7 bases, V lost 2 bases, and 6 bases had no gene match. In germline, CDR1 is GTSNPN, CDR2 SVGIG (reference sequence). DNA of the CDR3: TGTGCCTGGAGTCGGACAGGGTTTGGTGGCTACACCTTC. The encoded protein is CAWSRTGFGGYTF. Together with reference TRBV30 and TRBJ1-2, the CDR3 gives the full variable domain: SQTIHQWPATLVQPVGSPLSLECTVEGTSNPNLYWYRQAAGRGLQLLFYSVGIGQISSEVPQNLSASRPQDRQFILSSKKLLLSDSGFYLCAWSRTGFGGYTFGSGTRLTVV.

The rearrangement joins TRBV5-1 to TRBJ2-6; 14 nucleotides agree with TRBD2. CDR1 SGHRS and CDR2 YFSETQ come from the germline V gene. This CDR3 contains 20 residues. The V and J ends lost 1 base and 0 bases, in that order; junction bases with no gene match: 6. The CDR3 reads CASSLLTSGRDVSGANVLTF. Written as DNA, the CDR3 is TGCGCCAGCAGCTTGCTGACTAGCGGGAGGGATGTCTCTGGGGCCAACGTCCTGACTTTC. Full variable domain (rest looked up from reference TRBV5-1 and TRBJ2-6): KAGVTQTPRYLIKTRGQQVTLSCSPISGHRSVSWYQQTPGQGLQFLFEYFSETQRNKGNFPGRFSGRQFSNSRSEMNVSTLELGDSALYLCASSLLTSGRDVSGANVLTFGAGSRLTVL.

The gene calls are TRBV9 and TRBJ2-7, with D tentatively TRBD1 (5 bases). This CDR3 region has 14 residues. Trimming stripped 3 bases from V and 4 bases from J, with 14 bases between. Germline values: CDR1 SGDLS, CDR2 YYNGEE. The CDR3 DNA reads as TGTGCCAGCAGCGAGGGGCTCGGACAATACGAGCAGTACTTC. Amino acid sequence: CASSEGLGQYEQYF.

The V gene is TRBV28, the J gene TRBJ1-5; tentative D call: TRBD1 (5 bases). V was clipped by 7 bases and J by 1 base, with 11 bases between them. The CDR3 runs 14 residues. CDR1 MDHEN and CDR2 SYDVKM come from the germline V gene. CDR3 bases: TGTGCCAGCATCAGTGGGGGAAGCAATCAGCCCCAGCATTTT. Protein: CASISGGSNQPQHF.

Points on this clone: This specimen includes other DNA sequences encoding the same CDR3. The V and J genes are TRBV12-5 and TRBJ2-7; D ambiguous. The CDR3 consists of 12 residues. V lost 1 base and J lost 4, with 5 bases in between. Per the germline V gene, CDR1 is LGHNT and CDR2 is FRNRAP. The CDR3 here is CASGLGDYEQYF. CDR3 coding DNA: TGTGCTAGTGGTTTGGGGGATTACGAGCAGTACTTC.

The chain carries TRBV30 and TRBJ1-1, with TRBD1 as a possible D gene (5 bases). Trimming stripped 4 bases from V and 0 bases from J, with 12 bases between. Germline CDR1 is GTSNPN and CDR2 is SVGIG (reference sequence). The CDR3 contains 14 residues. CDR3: CAWNGAGLNTEAFF. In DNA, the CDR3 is TGTGCCTGGAACGGAGCAGGGTTGAACACTGAAGCTTTCTTT. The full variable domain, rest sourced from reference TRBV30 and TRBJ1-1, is SQTIHQWPATLVQPVGSPLSLECTVEGTSNPNLYWYRQAAGRGLQLLFYSVGIGQISSEVPQNLSASRPQDRQFILSSKKLLLSDSGFYLCAWNGAGLNTEAFFGQGTRLTVV.

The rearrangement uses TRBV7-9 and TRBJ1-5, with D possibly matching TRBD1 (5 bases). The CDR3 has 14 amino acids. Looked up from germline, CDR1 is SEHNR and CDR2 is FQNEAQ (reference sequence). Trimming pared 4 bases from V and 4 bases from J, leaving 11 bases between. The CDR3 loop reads CASSSETVNQPQHF. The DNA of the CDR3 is TGTGCCAGCAGCTCCGAGACAGTAAATCAGCCCCAGCATTTT. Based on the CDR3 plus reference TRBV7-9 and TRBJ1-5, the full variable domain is DTGVSQNPRHKITKRGQNVTFRCDPISEHNRLYWYRQTLGQGPEFLTYFQNEAQLEKSRLLSDRFSAERPKGSFSTLEIQRTEQGDSAMYLCASSSETVNQPQHFGDGTRLSIL.

The CDR3 nucleotides read TGTGCCAGCAGTTTCACAACAGGGGGCAAGGCAGATACGCAGTATTTT. Translation: CASSFTTGGKADTQYF. The V gene is TRBV28, the J gene TRBJ2-3; 9 bases agree with TRBD1. The ends lost 3 bases at V and 4 bases at J; junction bases unmatched: 8. Germline V CDR1 and CDR2: MDHEN, SYDVKM. CDR3 length: 16 amino acids.

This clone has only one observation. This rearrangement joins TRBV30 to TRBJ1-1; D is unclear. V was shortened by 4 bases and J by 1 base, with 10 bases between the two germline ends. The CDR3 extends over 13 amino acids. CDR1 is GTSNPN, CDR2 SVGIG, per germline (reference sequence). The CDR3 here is CAWKETSNTEAFF. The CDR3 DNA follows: TGTGCCTGGAAGGAGACATCGAACACTGAAGCTTTCTTT.

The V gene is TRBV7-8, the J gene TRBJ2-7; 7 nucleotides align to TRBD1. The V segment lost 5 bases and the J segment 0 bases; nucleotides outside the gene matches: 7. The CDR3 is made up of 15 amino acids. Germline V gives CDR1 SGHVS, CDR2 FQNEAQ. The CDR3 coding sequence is TGTGCCAGCAGCCGCACGACAGGGAGCTCCTACGAGCAGTACTTC. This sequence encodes CASSRTTGSSYEQYF.

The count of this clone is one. CDR3: CASTPGVGQETQYF. CDR3 nucleotide sequence: TGTGCCAGCACCCCCGGTGTGGGACAAGAGACCCAGTACTTC. This chain joins TRBV5-4 and TRBJ2-5; D is undetermined. The V and J ends lost 6 bases and 2 bases respectively, with 14 bases between them. This CDR3 has 14 amino acids. The germline gives CDR1 SGHNT, CDR2 YYREEE (reference sequence).

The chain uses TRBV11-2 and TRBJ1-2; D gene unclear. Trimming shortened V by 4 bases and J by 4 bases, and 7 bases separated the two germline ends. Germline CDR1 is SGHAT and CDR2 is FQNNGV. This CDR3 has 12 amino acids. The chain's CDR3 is CASSSRGYGYTF. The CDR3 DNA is TGTGCCAGCAGCTCCCGAGGCTATGGCTACACCTTC.

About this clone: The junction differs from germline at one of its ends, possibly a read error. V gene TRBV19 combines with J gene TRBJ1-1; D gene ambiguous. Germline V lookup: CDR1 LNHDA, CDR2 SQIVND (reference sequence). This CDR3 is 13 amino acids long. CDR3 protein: CAISGRENTEAFF. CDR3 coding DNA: TGTGCCATTAGTGGGAGGGAGAACACTGAAGCTTTCTTT.

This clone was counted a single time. The CDR3: CASSSGQGTNEKLFF. The CDR3 nucleotides read TGTGCCAGCAGTTCCGGACAGGGGACTAATGAAAAACTGTTTTTT. The rearrangement joins TRBV28 to TRBJ1-4; 9 nucleotides match TRBD1. The J segment lost 2 bases and the V segment lost 4 bases, leaving 2 bases of the junction unmatched. The CDR3 consists of 15 residues. CDR1 is MDHEN and CDR2 is SYDVKM in the germline V gene.

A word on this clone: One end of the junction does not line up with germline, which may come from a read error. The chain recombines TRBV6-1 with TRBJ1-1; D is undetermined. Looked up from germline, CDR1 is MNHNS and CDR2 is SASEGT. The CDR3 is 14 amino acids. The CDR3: CASSEGPARPEAFF. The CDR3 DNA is TGTGCCAGCAGCGAAGGCCCCGCACGCCCTGAAGCTTTCTTT.

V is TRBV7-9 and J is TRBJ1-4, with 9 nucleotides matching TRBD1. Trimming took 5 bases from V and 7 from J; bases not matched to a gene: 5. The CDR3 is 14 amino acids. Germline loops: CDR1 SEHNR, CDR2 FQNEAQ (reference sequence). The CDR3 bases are TGTGCCAGCAGCCGGGGACAGGGACTTGAAAAACTGTTTTTT. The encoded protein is CASSRGQGLEKLFF.

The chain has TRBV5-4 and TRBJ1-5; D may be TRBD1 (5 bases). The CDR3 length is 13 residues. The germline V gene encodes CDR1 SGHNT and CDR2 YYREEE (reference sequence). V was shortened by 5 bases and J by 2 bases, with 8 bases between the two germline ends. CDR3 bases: TGTGCCAGCAGTTCAGGGCGCAATCAGCCCCAGCATTTT. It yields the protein CASSSGRNQPQHF.

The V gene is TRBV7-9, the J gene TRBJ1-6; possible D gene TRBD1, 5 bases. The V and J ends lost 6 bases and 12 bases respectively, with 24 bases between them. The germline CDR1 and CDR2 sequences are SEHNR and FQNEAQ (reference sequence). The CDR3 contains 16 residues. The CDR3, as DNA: TGTGCCAGCAGGTCCCCCAAAGGGACTTCGGGACTACCCCTCCACTTT. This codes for CASRSPKGTSGLPLHF.

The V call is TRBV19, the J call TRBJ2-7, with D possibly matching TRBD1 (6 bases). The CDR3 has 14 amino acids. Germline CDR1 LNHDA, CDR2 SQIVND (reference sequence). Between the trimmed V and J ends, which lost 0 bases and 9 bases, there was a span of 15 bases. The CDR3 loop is CASSIDSGTPRQYF. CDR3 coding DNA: TGTGCCAGTAGTATAGATTCCGGGACACCGAGGCAGTACTTC.

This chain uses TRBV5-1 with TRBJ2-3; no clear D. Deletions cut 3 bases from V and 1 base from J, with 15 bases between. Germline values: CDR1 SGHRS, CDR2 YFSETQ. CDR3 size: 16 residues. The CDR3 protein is CASSYASGLGTDTQYF. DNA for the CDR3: TGCGCCAGCAGCTACGCTTCGGGTTTGGGCACAGATACGCAGTATTTT. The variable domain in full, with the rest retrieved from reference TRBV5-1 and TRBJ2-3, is KAGVTQTPRYLIKTRGQQVTLSCSPISGHRSVSWYQQTPGQGLQFLFEYFSETQRNKGNFPGRFSGRQFSNSRSEMNVSTLELGDSALYLCASSYASGLGTDTQYFGPGTRLTVL.

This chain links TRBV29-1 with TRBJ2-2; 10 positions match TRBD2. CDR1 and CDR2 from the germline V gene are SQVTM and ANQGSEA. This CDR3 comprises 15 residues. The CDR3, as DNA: TGCAGAATTAGGACTAGCGGCCTCCCGACCGGGGAGCTGTTTTTT. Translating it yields CRIRTSGLPTGELFF.

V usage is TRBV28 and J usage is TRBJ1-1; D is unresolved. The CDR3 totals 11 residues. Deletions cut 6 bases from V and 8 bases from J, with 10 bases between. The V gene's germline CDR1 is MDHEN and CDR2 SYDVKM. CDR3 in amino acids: CASSFDIEAFF. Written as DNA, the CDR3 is TGTGCCAGCAGCTTTGACATAGAAGCTTTCTTT.

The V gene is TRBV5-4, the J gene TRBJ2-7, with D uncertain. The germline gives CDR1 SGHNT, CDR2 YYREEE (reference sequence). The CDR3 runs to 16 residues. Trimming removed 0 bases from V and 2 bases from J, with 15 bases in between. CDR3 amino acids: CASSLAYGSLAYEQYF. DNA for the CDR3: TGTGCCAGCAGCTTGGCCTATGGCAGCCTCGCCTACGAGCAGTACTTC.

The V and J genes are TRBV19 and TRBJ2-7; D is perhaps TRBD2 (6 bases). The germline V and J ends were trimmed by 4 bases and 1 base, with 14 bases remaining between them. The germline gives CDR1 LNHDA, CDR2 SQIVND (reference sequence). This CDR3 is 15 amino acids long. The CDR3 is CASSTTTSESYEQYF. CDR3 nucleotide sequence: TGTGCCAGTAGTACCACGACTAGTGAGTCCTACGAGCAGTACTTC.

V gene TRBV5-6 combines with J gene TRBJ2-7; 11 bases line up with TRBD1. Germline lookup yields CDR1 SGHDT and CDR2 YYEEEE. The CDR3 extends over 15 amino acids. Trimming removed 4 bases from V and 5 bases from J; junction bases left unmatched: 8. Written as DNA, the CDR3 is TGTGCCAGCAGCCCGGGAAGGACAGGGGGCGACGAGCAGTACTTC. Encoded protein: CASSPGRTGGDEQYF.

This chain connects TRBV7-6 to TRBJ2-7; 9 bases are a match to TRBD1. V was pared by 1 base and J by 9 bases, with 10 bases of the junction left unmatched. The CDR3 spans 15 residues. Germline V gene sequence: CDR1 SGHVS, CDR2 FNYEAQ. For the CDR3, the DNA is TGTGCCAGCAGCTTAGATCGGGACAGGGCCGGTAGGCAGTACTTC. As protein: CASSLDRDRAGRQYF.

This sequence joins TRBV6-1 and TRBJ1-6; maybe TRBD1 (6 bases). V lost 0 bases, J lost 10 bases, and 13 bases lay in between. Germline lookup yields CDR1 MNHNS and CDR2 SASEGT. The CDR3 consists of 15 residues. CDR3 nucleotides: TGTGCCAGCAGTGAAGCGCTACAGGGTGGATCACCCCTCCACTTT. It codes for CASSEALQGGSPLHF.

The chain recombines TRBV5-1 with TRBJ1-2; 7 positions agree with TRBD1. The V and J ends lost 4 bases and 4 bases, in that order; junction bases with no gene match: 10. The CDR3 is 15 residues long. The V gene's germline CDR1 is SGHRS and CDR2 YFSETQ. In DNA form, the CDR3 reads TGCGCCAGCAGCATAGGGGACAGTCTAAGCTATGGCTACACCTTC. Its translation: CASSIGDSLSYGYTF. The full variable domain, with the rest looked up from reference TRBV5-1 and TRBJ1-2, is KAGVTQTPRYLIKTRGQQVTLSCSPISGHRSVSWYQQTPGQGLQFLFEYFSETQRNKGNFPGRFSGRQFSNSRSEMNVSTLELGDSALYLCASSIGDSLSYGYTFGSGTRLTVV.

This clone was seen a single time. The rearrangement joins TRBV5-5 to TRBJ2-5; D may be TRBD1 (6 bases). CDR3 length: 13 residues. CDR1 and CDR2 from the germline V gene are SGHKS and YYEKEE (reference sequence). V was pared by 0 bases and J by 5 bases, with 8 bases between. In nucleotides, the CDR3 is TGTGCCAGCAGCTTGGTGGGGGCGGAGACCCAGTACTTC. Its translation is CASSLVGAETQYF.

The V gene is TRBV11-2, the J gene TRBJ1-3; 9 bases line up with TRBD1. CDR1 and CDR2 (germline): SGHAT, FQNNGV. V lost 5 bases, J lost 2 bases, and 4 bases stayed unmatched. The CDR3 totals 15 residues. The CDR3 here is CASSQGTGPGNTIYF. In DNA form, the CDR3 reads TGTGCCAGCAGCCAGGGGACAGGGCCTGGAAACACCATATATTTT.

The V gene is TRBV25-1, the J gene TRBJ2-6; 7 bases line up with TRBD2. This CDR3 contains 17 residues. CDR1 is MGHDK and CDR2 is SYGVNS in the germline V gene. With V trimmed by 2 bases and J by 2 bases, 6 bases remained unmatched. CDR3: CASSEGGGLTGANVLTF. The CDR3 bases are TGTGCCAGCAGTGAAGGGGGAGGGTTGACTGGGGCCAACGTCCTGACTTTC. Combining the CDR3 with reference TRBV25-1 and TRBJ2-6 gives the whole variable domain EADIYQTPRYLVIGTGKKITLECSQTMGHDKMYWYQQDPGMELHLIHYSYGVNSTEKGDLSSESTVSRIRTEHFPLTLESARPSHTSQYLCASSEGGGLTGANVLTFGAGSRLTVL.